One sample yielded the 25 T cell receptor beta chains listed below, sequenced in a study of identical twins (TCRdb year 2016). The library was generated by 5' RACE. The listed sequencing device is Illumina HiSeq 2000. Clones were called with MiXCR by TCRdb after fastp trimmed the public reads at Q25, and only in-frame beta chains were retained. Each entry merges the rows of one CDR3 protein and shows their most common DNA and genes. The sample data list hundreds of thousands of distinct CDR3 sequences, and 20% to 25% of these were observed just once. The ten largest account for roughly 2.8% of the sample. These data were likewise used in another study, on T cells expressing NK-cell markers.

The sequenced sample was CD4+ T cells sorted from blood. These receptors originate from a woman younger than 30 in good health.

This clonotype was observed a single time. The chain recombines TRBV6-6 with TRBJ1-1, with D possibly matching TRBD1 (6 bases). The CDR3 contains 13 residues. The V gene lost 6 bases and the J gene lost 5 bases, with 13 bases spanning the gap. The germline CDR1 and CDR2 sequences are MNHNY and SVGAGI (reference sequence). CDR3 in amino acids: CASRVTGYTEAFF. The CDR3 DNA reads TGTGCCAGCAGGGTAACAGGGTATACTGAAGCTTTCTTT.

The chain couples TRBV5-1 to TRBJ1-4, with D possibly being TRBD1 (5 bases). CDR3 length equals 17 residues. Germline V gene sequence: CDR1 SGHRS, CDR2 YFSETQ. Trimming cost V 0 bases and J 0 bases, with 12 bases left between them. CDR3 in amino acids: CASSLEPNRPTNEKLFF. Written as DNA, the CDR3 is TGCGCCAGCAGCTTGGAACCGAACAGGCCAACTAATGAAAAACTGTTTTTT.

The chain recombines TRBV5-1 with TRBJ2-7, with D possibly being TRBD2 (7 bases). V shed 3 bases and J shed 8 bases, with 27 bases lying between them. Germline CDR1 reads SGHRS; CDR2 reads YFSETQ. The CDR3 spans 17 residues. This chain's CDR3 is CASSYTSGGLEGRKQYF. In DNA, the CDR3 is TGCGCCAGCAGCTATACCTCGGGGGGCCTCGAGGGTAGGAAGCAGTACTTC.

This clonotype has at least ten counts. This chain links TRBV9 with TRBJ2-1; 8 nucleotides align to TRBD2. Germline values: CDR1 SGDLS, CDR2 YYNGEE. The CDR3 is made up of 15 amino acids. V lost 4 bases and J lost 9; bases outside the gene matches: 12. CDR3 bases: TGTGCCAGCAGCCCTAGCGGGCCGCGCGACAGTGAGCAGTTCTTC. Translation gives CASSPSGPRDSEQFF. Full variable domain (missing parts from reference TRBV9 and TRBJ2-1): DSGVTQTPKHLITATGQRVTLRCSPRSGDLSVYWYQQSLDQGLQFLIQYYNGEERAKGNILERFSAQQFPDLHSELNLSSLELGDSALYFCASSPSGPRDSEQFFGPGTRLTVL.

This clonotype turned up a few times. The chain recombines TRBV27 with TRBJ1-5; TRBD1 might be the D (6 bases). CDR1 and CDR2 (germline): MNHEY, SMNVEV (reference sequence). There are 15 residues in the CDR3. V lost 4 bases and J lost 3, with 13 bases in between. CDR3 protein: CASSSRGGYNQPQHF. The CDR3 nucleotides read TGTGCCAGCAGTTCCCGTGGGGGCTACAATCAGCCCCAGCATTTT.

This clonotype has just a few counts. This chain joins TRBV5-1 and TRBJ2-2, with D hard to call. Germline V CDR1 and CDR2: SGHRS, YFSETQ. This CDR3 has 16 amino acids. V lost 4 bases and J 3 bases, leaving 16 bases between the germline ends. Here the CDR3 DNA reads TGCGCCAGCAGCCTTCTAATCGGGTCCGACACCGGGGAGCTGTTTTTT. The encoded protein is CASSLLIGSDTGELFF.

The chain links TRBV20-1 to TRBJ2-7; D is perhaps TRBD1 (5 bases). The CDR3 has 15 amino acids. Germline V lookup: CDR1 DFQATT, CDR2 SNEGSKA (reference sequence). V was shortened by 3 bases and J by 7 bases, with 22 bases between the two germline ends. The CDR3, as DNA: TGCAGTGCTAGCGACCCCCCCCGGCAGGGTGGGGAGCAGTACTTC. Translation gives CSASDPPRQGGEQYF.

This clonotype was recorded a few times. The chain employs TRBV29-1 and TRBJ2-1; D tentatively reads TRBD1 or TRBD2 (5 bases each). Trimming removed 5 bases from V and 1 base from J, with 24 bases in between. This CDR3 is built from 18 residues. Germline loops: CDR1 SQVTM, CDR2 ANQGSEA. CDR3 sequence reads: CSVRAVPGATLSYNEQFF. CDR3 nucleotides: TGCAGCGTTCGTGCGGTGCCCGGGGCTACCCTTTCCTACAATGAGCAGTTCTTC.

The CDR3 DNA reads as TGTGCCAGCTCACCACCGTCGATAGATACGCAGTATTTT. It specifies CASSPPSIDTQYF. The chain uses TRBV18 and TRBJ2-3, with D hard to call. The CDR3 spans 13 residues. Per germline, CDR1 KGHSH and CDR2 LQKENI. Trimming shortened V by 0 bases and J by 5 bases, and 6 bases separated the two germline ends.

This clonotype was seen a handful of times. This chain uses TRBV5-1 with TRBJ1-6, with unresolved D. The CDR3 is 14 amino acids. Deletions cut 4 bases from V and 9 bases from J, with 14 bases between. Germline V gene sequence: CDR1 SGHRS, CDR2 YFSETQ. The CDR3 protein is CASSPPSLGSPLHF. CDR3 nucleotides: TGCGCCAGCAGCCCGCCCTCCTTGGGTTCACCCCTCCACTTT.

The chain uses TRBV28 and TRBJ2-7; D gene uncertain. This CDR3 spans 12 amino acids. Trimming pared 3 bases from V and 3 bases from J, leaving 6 bases between. Germline V gene sequence: CDR1 MDHEN, CDR2 SYDVKM. CDR3 DNA: TGTGCCAGCAGTTTCGTCGTCTACGAGCAGTACTTC. Protein: CASSFVVYEQYF.

The chain employs TRBV5-1 and TRBJ1-3; 7 nucleotides agree with TRBD1. The germline V gene has CDR1 SGHRS and CDR2 YFSETQ. This CDR3 is 16 amino acids long. V gave up 3 bases and J gave up 0 bases; unmatched junction bases: 6. CDR3 residues: CASSSRQGLSGNTIYF. Here the CDR3 DNA reads TGCGCCAGCAGCTCGAGACAGGGCCTCTCTGGAAACACCATATATTTT.

A word on this clonotype: A read error may produce the germline difference seen at one junction end. This sequence joins TRBV4-3 and TRBJ1-1; D is perhaps TRBD1 (5 bases). The length of the CDR3 is 16 residues. Germline assignment: CDR1 LGHNA and CDR2 YSLEER. The CDR3 nucleotides read TGCGCCAGCAGCCAAGATAGGGGAAACGAGGGGCCTCTCGAATCCTTT. This gives the protein CASSQDRGNEGPLESF.

This clonotype was counted a few times. The rearrangement joins TRBV7-2 to TRBJ2-7; 7 bases map to TRBD2. Germline CDR1 SGHTA, CDR2 FQGNSA. Unmatched junction bases numbered 5, after V lost 2 bases and J lost 1 base. The CDR3 is 15 amino acids. Here the CDR3 reads CASSLSLAESYEQYF. The CDR3 region has the DNA TGTGCCAGCAGCTTATCGCTAGCGGAGTCCTACGAGCAGTACTTC.

This clonotype was seen a few times. This chain connects TRBV21-1 to TRBJ2-7. TRBV21-1 is a listed pseudogene. This CDR3 is 12 amino acids long. Written as DNA, the CDR3 is TGTGCCAGCAGCAGACGGCGCTACGAGCAGTACTTC. Translation: CASSRRRYEQYF.

The chain links TRBV7-2 to TRBJ2-7; 12 bases line up with TRBD2. The CDR3 loop spans 14 amino acids. Trimming took 5 bases from V and 4 from J; bases not matched to a gene: 3. CDR1 and CDR2 (germline): SGHTA, FQGNSA. In nucleotides, the CDR3 is TGTGCCAGCAGCCGTACTAGCGGGGGGTACGAGCAGTACTTC. It specifies CASSRTSGGYEQYF.

This sequence joins TRBV5-1 and TRBJ1-1, with D perhaps matching TRBD1 (5 bases). This CDR3 contains 12 residues. V gave up 7 bases and J gave up 1 base, with 8 bases separating them. Germline V gene sequence: CDR1 SGHRS, CDR2 YFSETQ. The CDR3 region is CASQGQNTEAFF. Here the CDR3 DNA reads TGCGCCAGCCAAGGACAGAACACTGAAGCTTTCTTT.

This clonotype has only a few counts. This sequence joins TRBV20-1 and TRBJ1-5; D unclear. This CDR3 spans 16 amino acids. Trimming cost V 2 bases and J 3 bases, with 17 bases left between them. In germline, CDR1 is DFQATT, CDR2 SNEGSKA (reference sequence). CDR3 coding DNA: TGCAGTGCTAGACTGGGTGGCGGAGCTGACAATCAGCCCCAGCATTTT. Translating gives CSARLGGGADNQPQHF.

The chain carries TRBV9 and TRBJ2-1; no firm D call. This CDR3 contains 16 residues. Trimming removed 0 bases from V and 5 bases from J, with 15 bases in between. Germline CDR1 SGDLS, CDR2 YYNGEE. The CDR3 protein is CASSVGPTGENNEQFF. The CDR3 nucleotides read TGTGCCAGCAGCGTAGGCCCTACTGGTGAGAACAATGAGCAGTTCTTC.

As concerns this clonotype: At one of its ends the junction is not consistent with the germline gene, which may arise from a read error. The rearrangement uses TRBV5-1 and TRBJ2-7; D is possibly TRBD1 (6 bases). Germline loops: CDR1 SGHRS, CDR2 YFSETQ. This CDR3 contains 14 residues. The chain's CDR3 is CSSSQETGLYEQYF. The CDR3 nucleotides are TGCTCCAGCAGCCAGGAGACAGGTCTTTACGAGCAGTACTTC.

This chain links TRBV29-1 with TRBJ2-7; TRBD1 is a possible D gene (5 bases). Germline V CDR1 and CDR2: SQVTM, ANQGSEA. The CDR3 covers 13 residues. V was cut by 4 bases and J by 2 bases, with 12 bases left in between. CDR3 coding DNA: TGCAGCGTTGGTAGCACAGGAGCCTACGAGCAGTACTTC. Protein product: CSVGSTGAYEQYF.

This chain connects TRBV20-1 to TRBJ2-7; 7 bases align to TRBD1. CDR3 length: 18 amino acids. Germline trimming cut 1 base from V and 5 bases from J; bases unmatched to any gene: 20. Per germline, CDR1 DFQATT and CDR2 SNEGSKA (reference sequence). CDR3 DNA sequence: TGCAGTGCTAGAGTCAGAGTGGAGAGACAGGGCTTGCCTGACGAGCAGTACTTC. Translated, it gives CSARVRVERQGLPDEQYF.

The chain carries TRBV20-1 and TRBJ1-4; possible D gene TRBD1, 6 bases. CDR1 and CDR2 (germline): DFQATT, SNEGSKA (reference sequence). CDR3 size: 12 residues. The V gene lost 1 base and the J gene lost 13 bases, with 13 bases spanning the gap. The CDR3 sequence: CSARVSQGRLFF. CDR3 bases: TGCAGTGCTAGAGTATCACAGGGCCGACTGTTTTTT.

The rearrangement joins TRBV6-5 to TRBJ2-3; TRBD2 aligns across 7 bases. Germline V gene data show CDR1 as MNHEY and CDR2 as SVGAGI. This CDR3 contains 13 residues. Unmatched junction bases numbered 0, after V lost 0 bases and J lost 6 bases. The CDR3 sequence is CASSYSGRDTQYF. DNA for the CDR3: TGTGCCAGCAGTTACTCCGGGAGGGATACGCAGTATTTT.

The sample holds a few counts of this clonotype. The chain uses TRBV29-1 and TRBJ1-5; unclear D gene. Trimming took off 7 bases at V and 1 base at J, with 17 bases between the two ends. CDR1 and CDR2 from the germline V gene are SQVTM and ANQGSEA. The CDR3 covers 15 residues. The CDR3 DNA reads as TGCAGCGCCCAAATGACCCCAGAAAGCAATCAGCCCCAGCATTTT. This codes for CSAQMTPESNQPQHF.